This is a list of T cell receptor beta chains from one sample in a study of T cell responses to AZD1222 COVID-19 vaccine. The data were produced by immunoSEQ multiplex PCR, yet TCRdb's version contains in-frame clones alone and is incomplete. The sample contains 150,000 to 200,000 clones, roughly 88% of which appear only once. Source: peripheral blood, taken 28 days after the second AZD1222 dose. These receptors all stem from an adult who received the AZD1222 COVID-19 vaccine. Both conserved end residues are part of each CDR3. D genes are given only for firm matches. The size field is filled for only some rows; it gives once, few, many or a size class.

. | TRBJ1-1 | TRBV7-9 | 14 | . | CASSSDVSNTEAFF | TGTGCCAGCAGCTCCGATGTATCGAACACTGAAGCTTTCTTT
TRBD1 | TRBJ1-2 | TRBV29-1 | 12 | . | CSVVATGRGYTF | TGCAGCGTCGTTGCGACAGGGAGGGGCTACACCTTC
. | TRBJ1-5 | TRBV6-5 | 14 | . | CASSLTPGSQPQHF | TGTGCCAGCAGCCTAACCCCGGGGTCCCAGCCCCAGCATTTT
. | TRBJ1-3 | TRBV6-1 | 15 | . | CASSEVTGTGNTIYF | TGTGCCAGCAGTGAGGTCACCGGGACCGGGAACACCATATATTTT
. | TRBJ1-3 | TRBV27 | 14 | . | CASLGRSLGNTIYF | TGTGCCAGTCTGGGGCGGAGCTTAGGAAACACCATATATTTT
TRBD1 | TRBJ1-2 | TRBV15 | 16 | . | CATSRARDRRGYGYTF | TGTGCCACCAGCAGAGCCAGGGACAGGAGGGGCTATGGCTACACCTTC
. | TRBJ1-2 | TRBV6-2/TRBV6-3 | 14 | . | CASSYRGRSYGYTF | TGTGCCAGCAGTTATCGCGGCAGGAGTTATGGCTACACCTTC
. | TRBJ1-1 | TRBV7-9 | 14 | . | CASSREQLNTEAFF | TGTGCCAGCAGCCGCGAACAGCTGAACACTGAAGCTTTCTTT
. | TRBJ1-5 | TRBV14 | 14 | . | CASSQVGVDQPQHF | TGTGCCAGCAGCCAAGTAGGGGTTGATCAGCCCCAGCATTTT
. | TRBJ1-1 | TRBV6-5 | 14 | . | CASNSGDQDTEAFF | TGTGCCAGCAATTCAGGGGATCAGGACACTGAAGCTTTCTTT
. | TRBJ2-5 | TRBV25-1 | 17 | . | CASSESGAMRRGETQYF | TGTGCCAGCAGTGAATCTGGGGCTATGCGACGGGGAGAGACCCAGTACTTC
. | TRBJ2-7 | TRBV6-5 | 11 | . | CASNIEGEQYF | TGTGCCAGCAATATAGAGGGCGAGCAGTACTTC
TRBD1 | TRBJ1-5 | TRBV12-5 | 14 | . | CASGRQGSNQPQHF | TGTGCTAGTGGCCGACAGGGGAGCAATCAGCCCCAGCATTTT
TRBD2 | TRBJ2-3 | TRBV19 | 16 | . | CASKIIAGGPLDTQYF | TGTGCCAGTAAGATAATAGCGGGGGGGCCCTTAGATACGCAGTATTTT
. | TRBJ1-1 | TRBV6-5 | 12 | . | CASSPTGPEAFF | TGTGCCAGCAGCCCGACTGGTCCTGAAGCTTTCTTT
. | TRBJ1-2 | TRBV25-1 | 12 | . | CASSGRGAGYTF | TGTGCCAGCAGTGGACGAGGGGCTGGCTACACCTTC
. | TRBJ1-2 | TRBV5-6 | 15 | . | CASSITGTPVDGYTF | TGTGCCAGCAGCATAACCGGGACACCTGTGGATGGCTACACCTTC
TRBD1 | TRBJ1-2 | TRBV11-2 | 16 | few | CASSLDSGTGVYGYTF | TGTGCCAGCAGCTTAGACTCCGGGACAGGAGTCTATGGCTACACCTTC
. | TRBJ1-6 | TRBV7-9 | 15 | . | CASSLATVYNSPLHF | TGTGCCAGCAGCTTAGCGACGGTCTATAATTCACCCCTCCACTTT
. | TRBJ2-3 | TRBV6-5 | 13 | . | CASSPLITDTQYF | TGTGCCAGCAGTCCTTTAATCACAGATACGCAGTATTTT
. | TRBJ1-2 | TRBV28 | 17 | once | CASSLPAAPGTNAGYTF | TGTGCCAGCAGTTTACCGGCAGCTCCTGGAACCAATGCGGGCTACACCTTC
. | TRBJ1-2 | TRBV7-6 | 15 | few | CASSLRNAGPLGYTF | TGTGCCAGCAGCTTACGGAACGCTGGACCTTTGGGCTACACCTTC